Following are 31 T cell receptor beta chains from one sample sequenced in a study of cytomegalovirus exposure and HLA in healthy donors. Both 60 Vbeta primers and 13 Jbeta primers went into the PCR. Using immunoSEQ multiplex PCR, the repertoire was profiled, and TCRdb retains in-frame clones only, with some absent. Of 90,000 to 140,000 clones listed, 65% to 85% are singletons. The sequencing input was PBMCs. These receptors were obtained from a man between 18 and 35 years old in good health and CMV-seronegative.

The chain is built from TRBV28 and TRBJ2-7; 7 bases fit TRBD1. This CDR3 spans 13 amino acids. Per the germline V gene, CDR1 is MDHEN and CDR2 is SYDVKM. The J segment lost 6 bases and the V segment lost 7 bases, leaving 9 bases of the junction unmatched. CDR3 loop: CASIGTAEPEQYF. CDR3 in DNA: TGTGCCAGCATAGGGACAGCTGAGCCCGAGCAGTACTTC.

This rearrangement joins TRBV4-3 to TRBJ2-3; 9 nucleotides line up with TRBD2. This CDR3 has 18 amino acids. In germline, CDR1 is LGHNA, CDR2 YSLEER. With 2 bases clipped from V and 0 bases from J, the junction kept 9 bases outside the gene matches. CDR3 in DNA: TGCGCCAGCAGCCAACGATCTAGCGGGAAGCTTAGCACAGATACGCAGTATTTT. This sequence encodes CASSQRSSGKLSTDTQYF.

The J gene is TRBJ2-1, the V gene TRBV9, with 7 bases aligning to TRBD2. This CDR3 comprises 16 residues. V trimming: 0 bases; J trimming: 7 bases; junction bases outside the gene matches: 10. In germline, CDR1 is SGDLS, CDR2 YYNGEE. CDR3 DNA sequence: TGTGCCAGCAGCGTAGTCCCTGTTTCAGCGGGAAATGAGCAGTTCTTC. Its translation is CASSVVPVSAGNEQFF.

V is TRBV19 and J is TRBJ2-7, with D maybe TRBD1 (6 bases). Trimming removed 4 bases from V and 3 bases from J, with 13 bases in between. Per germline, CDR1 LNHDA and CDR2 SQIVND (reference sequence). The CDR3 is 14 residues long. The DNA of the CDR3 is TGTGCCAGTAGTAACAGGGTTGGCGACTACGAGCAGTACTTC. It specifies CASSNRVGDYEQYF.

This clone was observed once. The J gene is TRBJ1-4, the V gene TRBV7-8; TRBD1 might be the D (5 bases). Germline CDR1 SGHVS, CDR2 FQNEAQ. There are 15 residues in the CDR3. V was cut by 2 bases and J by 3 bases, with 10 bases left in between. The CDR3 loop is CASSLRGAANEKLFF. CDR3 nucleotides: TGTGCCAGCAGCTTAAGGGGCGCGGCTAATGAAAAACTGTTTTTT.

This rearrangement joins TRBV30 to TRBJ2-3; D is ambiguous. This CDR3 is 14 amino acids long. CDR1 and CDR2 (germline): GTSNPN, SVGIG (reference sequence). The V end was cut by 2 bases, the J end by 5 bases, with 14 bases between. This chain's CDR3 is CAWSPRGNGDTQYF. In nucleotides, the CDR3 is TGTGCCTGGAGTCCTCGAGGCAACGGAGATACGCAGTATTTT.

The V and J genes are TRBV7-6 and TRBJ2-5; 8 bases match TRBD1. The germline CDR1 and CDR2 sequences are SGHVS and FNYEAQ. The CDR3 extends over 14 amino acids. The V segment lost 5 bases and the J segment 2 bases; nucleotides outside the gene matches: 4. The DNA for the CDR3 is TGTGCCAGCAGCAAAGGGACAGGTCAAGAGACCCAGTACTTC. It specifies CASSKGTGQETQYF.

This clone was seen a single time. V gene TRBV19 combines with J gene TRBJ2-1, with 8 nucleotides matching TRBD2. The V gene end was trimmed by 6 bases and the J gene end by 6 bases; junction bases not matched to a gene: 4. There are 13 residues in the CDR3. The V gene's germline CDR1 is LNHDA and CDR2 SQIVND (reference sequence). The CDR3 sequence is CASSGRASNEQFF. CDR3 DNA: TGTGCCAGTAGCGGGAGGGCCTCCAATGAGCAGTTCTTC.

DNA for the CDR3: TGTGCCATCAGTGAAGGACCGGGACAGGTTTCCTACGAGCAGTACTTC. It codes for CAISEGPGQVSYEQYF. This chain links TRBV10-3 with TRBJ2-7, with 8 nucleotides matching TRBD1. The CDR3 runs 16 residues. V lost 3 bases, J lost 1 base, and 8 bases stayed unmatched. Germline V gene lookup returns CDR1 ENHRY and CDR2 SYGVKD.

The chain is built from TRBV27 and TRBJ1-2; perhaps TRBD1 as D (5 bases). The CDR3 consists of 14 residues. The germline V gene has CDR1 MNHEY and CDR2 SMNVEV (reference sequence). V gave up 2 bases and J gave up 8 bases, with 15 bases separating them. CDR3 residues: CASSLGAGMGGYTF. The CDR3 nucleotides are TGTGCCAGCAGTTTAGGTGCAGGGATGGGAGGCTACACCTTC.

V is TRBV6-5 and J is TRBJ2-1, with TRBD2 matching 13 bases. With V trimmed by 6 bases and J by 8 bases, 7 bases remained unmatched. Germline V CDR1 and CDR2: MNHEY, SVGAGI. The CDR3 length is 15 residues. The CDR3 here is CASSPTSGRIDEQFF. As DNA, the CDR3 is TGTGCCAGCAGCCCGACTAGCGGGAGGATCGATGAGCAGTTCTTC.

The chain is built from TRBV5-1 and TRBJ2-2, with a possible D match to TRBD2 (6 bases). The CDR3 runs to 15 residues. Trimming removed 6 bases from V and 1 base from J, with 13 bases in between. CDR1 and CDR2 (germline): SGHRS, YFSETQ. CDR3 in DNA: TGCGCCAGCAAATACGGGACTTTGAACACCGGGGAGCTGTTTTTT. Its translation is CASKYGTLNTGELFF.

This chain links TRBV19 with TRBJ2-3, with 13 positions matching TRBD2. There are 16 residues in the CDR3. The germline gives CDR1 LNHDA, CDR2 SQIVND (reference sequence). The V and J ends lost 3 bases and 4 bases, in that order; junction bases with no gene match: 4. CDR3 sequence reads: CASSIGLAGAADTQYF. The CDR3 DNA is TGTGCCAGTAGTATTGGACTAGCGGGAGCCGCAGATACGCAGTATTTT.

This chain joins TRBV5-1 and TRBJ2-7; perhaps TRBD2 as D (5 bases). Trimming took off 1 base at V and 5 bases at J, with 13 bases between the two ends. Germline CDR1 SGHRS, CDR2 YFSETQ. This CDR3 contains 14 residues. The CDR3 reads CASSLLDYADEQYF. CDR3 coding DNA: TGCGCCAGCAGCTTGCTCGACTACGCCGACGAGCAGTACTTC.

V usage is TRBV30 and J usage is TRBJ2-5; D ambiguous. V dropped 2 bases and J dropped 2 bases, with 18 bases sitting between them. The CDR3 contains 16 residues. From germline, CDR1 is GTSNPN and CDR2 SVGIG (reference sequence). Here the CDR3 DNA reads TGTGCCTGGAGTCCGCGGCCGACTGCAGTTCAAGAGACCCAGTACTTC. It codes for CAWSPRPTAVQETQYF.

The rearrangement links TRBV5-1 to TRBJ2-6; D might be TRBD1 (5 bases). Germline V CDR1 and CDR2: SGHRS, YFSETQ. The V gene lost 2 bases and the J gene lost 0 bases, with 6 bases spanning the gap. The CDR3 covers 15 residues. The CDR3 is CASSLTGSGANVLTF. As DNA, the CDR3 is TGCGCCAGCAGCTTAACAGGCTCTGGGGCCAACGTCCTGACTTTC.

J is TRBJ1-1 and V is TRBV28; D remains unclear. Germline assignment: CDR1 MDHEN and CDR2 SYDVKM. The V and J ends lost 5 bases and 1 base respectively, with 11 bases between them. The CDR3 loop spans 14 amino acids. The CDR3 sequence is CASSLTRPNTEAFF. DNA of the CDR3: TGTGCCAGCAGTCTCACACGTCCGAACACTGAAGCTTTCTTT.

The J gene is TRBJ1-1, the V gene TRBV18, with D perhaps matching TRBD1 (5 bases). V was shortened by 4 bases and J by 4 bases, with 7 bases between the two germline ends. CDR3 length: 12 residues. Germline V gives CDR1 KGHSH, CDR2 LQKENI. The DNA for the CDR3 is TGTGCCAGCTCACAGGGGTTCACTGAAGCTTTCTTT. Its protein is CASSQGFTEAFF.

The J gene is TRBJ1-2, the V gene TRBV5-6, with 7 bases identical to TRBD1. Per the germline V gene, CDR1 is SGHDT and CDR2 is YYEEEE. The CDR3 sequence is 15 residues long. V gave up 1 base and J gave up 6 bases; unmatched junction bases: 9. CDR3 sequence reads: CASSLLGQANDGYTF. CDR3 nucleotide sequence: TGTGCCAGCAGCTTGCTCGGACAGGCCAACGATGGCTACACCTTC.

This rearrangement joins TRBV7-2 to TRBJ2-7; TRBD2 matches 9 bases. The germline gives CDR1 SGHTA, CDR2 FQGNSA. The CDR3 sequence is 14 residues long. V was pared by 5 bases and J by 1 base, with 3 bases of the junction left unmatched. The CDR3 bases are TGTGCCAGCAGCCGGACTAGCGTTTCCTACGAGCAGTACTTC. Translating it yields CASSRTSVSYEQYF.

V gene TRBV5-1 combines with J gene TRBJ2-7, with 7 bases lining up with TRBD1. The CDR3 has 14 amino acids. Germline V CDR1 and CDR2: SGHRS, YFSETQ. After removal of 6 bases from V and 7 bases from J, the junction contained 13 bases not matched to a gene. CDR3 DNA sequence: TGCGCCAGCACCAAGGACAGGACCCTTCGGGAGCAGTACTTC. Its protein is CASTKDRTLREQYF.

This clone has more than one count but fewer than ten. The chain recombines TRBV19 with TRBJ1-2, with 8 bases fitting TRBD1. Trimming cost V 7 bases and J 1 base; bases outside gene matches: 8. The CDR3 is 15 residues long. The germline CDR1 and CDR2 sequences are LNHDA and SQIVND (reference sequence). The CDR3 bases are TGTGCCAGTACCCTCAGGGGGCGAGATAACTATGGCTACACCTTC. Encoded protein: CASTLRGRDNYGYTF. Using reference TRBV19 and TRBJ1-2 for the parts outside the CDR3, the full variable domain is DGGITQSPKYLFRKEGQNVTLSCEQNLNHDAMYWYRQDPGQGLRLIYYSQIVNDFQKGDIAEGYSVSREKKESFPLTVTSAQKNPTAFYLCASTLRGRDNYGYTFGSGTRLTVV.

The rearrangement joins TRBV5-6 to TRBJ2-7; 8 bases match TRBD1. Germline values: CDR1 SGHDT, CDR2 YYEEEE. Trimming removed 4 bases from V and 5 bases from J; junction bases left unmatched: 5. There are 13 residues in the CDR3. The CDR3 region is CASSGQGSNEQYF. The CDR3 DNA reads as TGTGCCAGCAGCGGACAGGGATCCAACGAGCAGTACTTC.

The V and J genes are TRBV9 and TRBJ2-3; the D is unclear. Trimming took off 3 bases at V and 6 bases at J, with 8 bases between the two ends. Germline CDR1 is SGDLS and CDR2 is YYNGEE. The CDR3 sequence is 12 residues long. CDR3 region: CASSALADTQYF. CDR3 DNA sequence: TGTGCCAGCAGCGCCTTAGCCGATACGCAGTATTTT.

CDR3 nucleotide sequence: TGTGCCAGCAGCTTCGGGACAGGTAACGAGCAGTACTTC. Residues: CASSFGTGNEQYF. This sequence joins TRBV7-9 and TRBJ2-7; 8 nucleotides align to TRBD1. With 3 bases clipped from V and 5 bases from J, the junction kept 3 bases outside the gene matches. The CDR3 runs to 13 residues. Germline CDR1 SEHNR, CDR2 FQNEAQ (reference sequence). Based on the CDR3 plus reference TRBV7-9 and TRBJ2-7, the full variable domain is DTGVSQNPRHKITKRGQNVTFRCDPISEHNRLYWYRQTLGQGPEFLTYFQNEAQLEKSRLLSDRFSAERPKGSFSTLEIQRTEQGDSAMYLCASSFGTGNEQYFGPGTRLTVT.

The rearrangement links TRBV6-1 to TRBJ2-5, with 13 positions matching TRBD2. V lost 8 bases and J lost 1; bases outside the gene matches: 1. The CDR3 runs 14 residues. The V gene's germline CDR1 is MNHNS and CDR2 SASEGT. CDR3 region: CASGTSGTQETQYF. The CDR3 nucleotides read TGTGCCAGCGGGACTAGCGGGACCCAAGAGACCCAGTACTTC.

The chain carries TRBV28 and TRBJ2-6; no firm D call. The V end lost 8 bases, the J end lost 0 bases, and 5 bases lay between the germline ends. The germline gives CDR1 MDHEN, CDR2 SYDVKM. CDR3 length equals 13 residues. CDR3 in DNA: TGTGCCAGCCGTCTCTCTGGGGCCAACGTCCTGACTTTC. Translating gives CASRLSGANVLTF.

The CDR3: CASSYSDRGYEQYF. CDR3 DNA: TGTGCCAGCAGTTACTCGGACAGGGGTTACGAGCAGTACTTC. The chain uses TRBV6-5 and TRBJ2-7; 9 bases are a match to TRBD1. This CDR3 contains 14 residues. Germline CDR1 reads MNHEY; CDR2 reads SVGAGI. The V gene end was trimmed by 0 bases and the J gene end by 4 bases; junction bases not matched to a gene: 1.

The rearrangement joins TRBV30 to TRBJ1-5, with 8 bases aligning to TRBD1. V was clipped by 0 bases and J by 6 bases; unmatched bases: 7. Germline V gene lookup returns CDR1 GTSNPN and CDR2 SVGIG (reference sequence). This CDR3 region has 15 residues. The CDR3 region has the DNA TGTGCCTGGAGTGTAGCAGGGGGCAGGTTTCAGCCCCAGCATTTT. It specifies CAWSVAGGRFQPQHF.

A few counts support this clone. The chain employs TRBV6-5 and TRBJ1-2; D uncertain. The CDR3 has 13 amino acids. CDR1 is MNHEY, CDR2 SVGAGI, per germline. Between the trimmed V and J ends, which lost 6 bases and 8 bases, there was a span of 16 bases. CDR3 DNA sequence: TGTGCCAGCAGCCTCGGGGTATATGACGGCTACACCTTC. It translates to CASSLGVYDGYTF.

In this sample, this clone turned up a few times. The J gene is TRBJ1-5, the V gene TRBV6-1; D gene unclear. V lost 6 bases and J lost 2, with 11 bases in between. Looked up from germline, CDR1 is MNHNS and CDR2 is SASEGT. The CDR3 is 14 amino acids. CDR3 residues: CASSLSRGNQPQHF. In DNA, the CDR3 is TGTGCCAGCAGCTTATCCCGGGGCAATCAGCCCCAGCATTTT.